These 15 T cell receptor beta chains were all obtained from the same sample, sequenced in a study of CD8 T cells in Susac syndrome. Reverse transcription of roughly 0.5 to 1 ug RNA was carried out with random hexamers. MiXCR, applied by TCRdb to the immunoSEQ multiplex PCR reads, yields one record per CDR3 protein. The sample contains more than 150,000 distinct CDR3 sequences, 90% to 97% of which appear only once. Sequenced sample: CD4+ T cells from PBMCs. All receptors derive from a human donor with Susac syndrome.

The genes are TRBV25-1 and TRBJ2-5; 7 bases agree with TRBD2. V was clipped by 2 bases and J by 4 bases; unmatched bases: 4. Germline CDR1 is MGHDK and CDR2 is SYGVNS. This CDR3 comprises 14 residues. The CDR3 DNA reads as TGTGCCAGCAGTGAACTCGGGGGGAGAGAGACCCAGTACTTC. Translating gives CASSELGGRETQYF.

The chain carries TRBV15 and TRBJ1-2; TRBD1 agrees at 12 bases. This CDR3 region has 14 residues. Germline loops: CDR1 LNHNV, CDR2 YYDKDF (reference sequence). The J segment lost 12 bases and the V segment lost 3 bases, leaving 8 bases of the junction unmatched. The CDR3 spells CATSRAGTGGKDTF. For the CDR3, the DNA is TGTGCCACCAGCAGGGCCGGGACAGGGGGCAAGGACACCTTC.

V is TRBV6-2 or TRBV6-3 and J is TRBJ2-7; TRBD1 might be the D (7 bases). V gave up 5 bases and J gave up 0 bases, with 11 bases separating them. CDR1 MNHEY and CDR2 SVGEGT come from the germline V gene. The CDR3 is 14 residues long. The CDR3 loop is CASSTGEVSYEQYF. Here the CDR3 DNA reads TGTGCCAGCAGTACAGGGGAGGTCTCCTACGAGCAGTACTTC.

The chain is built from TRBV28 and TRBJ2-6, with D tentatively TRBD1 (5 bases). Looked up from germline, CDR1 is MDHEN and CDR2 is SYDVKM. The CDR3 runs to 15 residues. Trimming took 7 bases from V and 0 from J, leaving 10 bases between them. Here the CDR3 reads CASKGMNSGANVLTF. The CDR3 coding sequence is TGTGCCAGCAAGGGGATGAACTCTGGGGCCAACGTCCTGACTTTC.

This chain connects TRBV14 to TRBJ2-7; no reliable D call. Germline CDR1 is SGHDN and CDR2 is FVKESK. The CDR3 is 13 residues long. Trimming shortened V by 1 base and J by 7 bases, and 11 bases separated the two germline ends. CDR3 DNA sequence: TGTGCCAGCAGCCAAGGGGCCACCAGGGAGCAGTACGTC. As protein: CASSQGATREQYV.

The CDR3 here is CASSIRGRQNQPQHF. CDR3 bases: TGTGCCAGTAGTATAAGGGGGCGTCAAAATCAGCCCCAGCATTTT. The rearrangement joins TRBV19 to TRBJ1-5, with TRBD1 matching 7 bases. CDR3 length: 15 residues. Unmatched junction bases numbered 5, after V lost 2 bases and J lost 4 bases. CDR1 LNHDA and CDR2 SQIVND come from the germline V gene (reference sequence).

This chain connects TRBV30 to TRBJ2-3; 8 bases agree with TRBD2. J lost 4 bases, V lost 0 bases, and 3 bases had no gene match. The CDR3 spans 14 residues. CDR1 is GTSNPN and CDR2 is SVGIG in the germline V gene (reference sequence). The CDR3 reads CAWSVGAGADTQYF. CDR3 DNA sequence: TGTGCCTGGAGTGTAGGAGCGGGAGCAGATACGCAGTATTTT.

Worth noting for this clonotype: One end of the junction does not line up with germline, which may come from a read error. This chain joins TRBV27 and TRBJ2-5; no definite D call. The CDR3 length is 13 residues. Germline CDR1 is MNHEY and CDR2 is SMNVEV (reference sequence). The CDR3 region has the DNA TGTGCCAGCGGTTTTGTGTACCAAGAGACCCAGTACTTC. Translated: CASGFVYQETQYF.

This chain joins TRBV4-1 and TRBJ2-2, with D possibly TRBD1 on 5 matching bases. The CDR3 is 14 residues long. Per germline, CDR1 MGHRA and CDR2 YSYEKL. Trimming cost V 1 base and J 10 bases, with 13 bases left between them. The CDR3: CASSQGPRDVELFF. The CDR3 DNA is TGCGCCAGCAGCCAAGGACCCAGGGATGTGGAGCTGTTTTTT.

This chain joins TRBV2 and TRBJ2-3, with D unresolved. CDR1 and CDR2 from the germline V gene are SNHLY and FYNNEI. Trimming took off 8 bases at V and 0 bases at J, with 9 bases between the two ends. The CDR3 extends over 13 amino acids. The CDR3 DNA follows: TGTGCCAGCGCGCCTACTAGCACAGATACGCAGTATTTT. Residues: CASAPTSTDTQYF.

The V gene is TRBV4-1, the J gene TRBJ2-3, with D possibly being TRBD1 or TRBD2 (6 bases each). Germline V lookup: CDR1 MGHRA, CDR2 YSYEKL. V was cut by 0 bases and J by 2 bases, with 15 bases left in between. The CDR3 spans 17 residues. The CDR3 sequence is CASSQDSFGGPTDTQYF. CDR3 DNA sequence: TGCGCCAGCAGCCAAGATTCGTTCGGGGGCCCCACAGATACGCAGTATTTT.

The gene calls are TRBV10-3 and TRBJ2-1; 8 bases map to TRBD2. Trimming cost V 3 bases and J 4 bases; bases outside gene matches: 11. This CDR3 contains 17 residues. The germline CDR1 and CDR2 sequences are ENHRY and SYGVKD. The CDR3 coding sequence is TGTGCCATCAGTGACCCCCGGCGGGGGGACCTATACAATGAGCAGTTCTTC. As protein: CAISDPRRGDLYNEQFF.

The J gene is TRBJ2-1, the V gene TRBV9; the match to TRBD2 covers 7 bases. J was trimmed by 6 bases and V by 3 bases; bases with no gene match: 6. CDR1 is SGDLS, CDR2 YYNGEE, per germline. This CDR3 is 14 amino acids long. In DNA, the CDR3 is TGTGCCAGCAGCGGAGGACTAGTTGGCAATGAGCAGTTCTTC. The encoded protein is CASSGGLVGNEQFF.

V and J are TRBV20-1 and TRBJ2-1, with 8 positions matching TRBD2. The CDR3 covers 12 residues. Germline-derived CDR1 and CDR2 are DFQATT and SNEGSKA (reference sequence). V dropped 2 bases and J dropped 6; count of bases not matched to a gene: 0. Here the CDR3 DNA reads TGCAGTGCTAGAACTAGCGGCAATGAGCAGTTCTTC. As protein: CSARTSGNEQFF.

V gene TRBV18 combines with J gene TRBJ2-4; possible D gene TRBD1, 6 bases. Trimming cost V 6 bases and J 0 bases, with 12 bases left between them. The CDR3 is made up of 15 amino acids. From germline, CDR1 is KGHSH and CDR2 LQKENI. Here the CDR3 reads CASSPGHLAKNIQYF. In DNA, the CDR3 is TGTGCCAGCTCTCCGGGACACCTAGCCAAAAACATTCAGTACTTC.